This TCR beta chain derives from a study of T cells in Graves' hyperthyroidism and ophthalmopathy. This clonotype was seen ten or more times. As yet, its antigen is unknown. RNA transcripts provided the source from which TCR beta CDR3 regions were amplified. The TCR CDR3 was amplified in a first-round RT-PCR using the HTBI primer set. TCRdb independently ran MiXCR on the multiplex PCR reads; one entry per CDR3 protein. The table has 450,000 to 700,000 distinct CDR3 sequences, roughly 50% seen once. Germline CDR1 reads LNHNV; CDR2 reads YYDKDF (reference sequence). Trimming removed 0 bases from V and 9 bases from J, with 20 bases in between. This CDR3 has 16 amino acids. Study results and limitations: Blood also showed most of the thyroid clonotypes that were expanded above 0.001.

Material: peripheral blood or thyroid tissue (not recorded which). The V and J genes are TRBV15 and TRBJ2-5, with D tentatively TRBD1 (5 bases). The sequence came from an adult woman with Graves' disease, either hyperthyroidism or ophthalmopathy (not recorded which). The DNA for the CDR3 is TGTGCCACCAGCAGAGATCAGTCCAGGGTCGGCTCGGCCCAGTACTTC. Its protein product is CATSRDQSRVGSAQYF.